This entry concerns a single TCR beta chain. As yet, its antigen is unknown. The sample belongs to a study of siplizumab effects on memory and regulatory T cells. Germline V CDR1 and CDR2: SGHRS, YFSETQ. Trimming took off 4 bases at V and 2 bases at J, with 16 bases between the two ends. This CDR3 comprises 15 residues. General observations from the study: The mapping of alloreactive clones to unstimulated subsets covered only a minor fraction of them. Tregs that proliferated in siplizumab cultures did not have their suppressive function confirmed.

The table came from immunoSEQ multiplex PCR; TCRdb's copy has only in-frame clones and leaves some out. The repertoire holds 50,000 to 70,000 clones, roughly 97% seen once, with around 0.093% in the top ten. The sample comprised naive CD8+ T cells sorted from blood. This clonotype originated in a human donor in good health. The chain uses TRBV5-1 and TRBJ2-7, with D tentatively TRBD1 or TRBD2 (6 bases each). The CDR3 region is CASSLGAGTTYEQYF. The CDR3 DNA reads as TGCGCCAGCAGCCTGGGGGCGGGGACGACCTACGAGCAGTACTTC.